A single T cell receptor (beta chain) is shown here with its context. The sample comes from a study of shared clonotypes between healthy human individuals. Data came from immunoSEQ multiplex PCR; TCRdb stores just in-frame clones and leaves some out. The sample shows some 530,000 clones, 65% to 85% of them seen only once. Without sorting, samples used about 90 million PBMCs for genomic DNA. This receptor was taken from a woman aged 40-49 years in good health. Some clones in this sample may be carry-over from other donors' samples. Specimen: PBMCs.

CDR3 in DNA: TGTGCCAGCAGCTTCACCCCCGGTACGCAGTATTTT. Translation: CASSFTPGTQYF. The V and J genes are TRBV7-2 and TRBJ2-3; D gene ambiguous. CDR3 length equals 12 residues. V was pared by 3 bases and J by 8 bases, with 9 bases between. In germline, CDR1 is SGHTA, CDR2 FQGNSA. The full variable domain, in which reference TRBV7-2 and TRBJ2-3 provide the parts outside the CDR3, is GAGVSQSPSNKVTEKGKDVELRCDPISGHTALYWYRQSLGQGLEFLIYFQGNSAPDKSGLPSDRFSAERTGGSVSTLTIQRTQQEDSAVYLCASSFTPGTQYFGPGTRLTVL.